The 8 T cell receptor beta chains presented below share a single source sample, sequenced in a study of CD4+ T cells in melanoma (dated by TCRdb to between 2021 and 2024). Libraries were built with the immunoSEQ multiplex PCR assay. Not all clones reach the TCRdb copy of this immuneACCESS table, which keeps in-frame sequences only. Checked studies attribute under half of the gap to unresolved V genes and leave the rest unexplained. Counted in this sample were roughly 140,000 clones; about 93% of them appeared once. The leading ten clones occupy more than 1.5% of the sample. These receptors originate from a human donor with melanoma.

The CDR3 loop reads CASSQETYRQYF. The CDR3 nucleotides are TGTGCCAGCAGCCAGGAAACTTATAGGCAGTACTTC. The rearrangement links TRBV14 to TRBJ2-5, with no clear D. This CDR3 contains 12 residues. V lost 3 bases to trimming and J lost 11 bases, with 13 bases between them. Germline V gives CDR1 SGHDN, CDR2 FVKESK.

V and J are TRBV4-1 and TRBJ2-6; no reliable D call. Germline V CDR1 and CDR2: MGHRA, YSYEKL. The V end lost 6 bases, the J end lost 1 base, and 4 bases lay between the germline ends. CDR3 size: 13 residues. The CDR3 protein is CASRQSGANVLTF. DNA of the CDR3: TGCGCCAGCAGACAGTCTGGGGCCAACGTCCTGACTTTC.

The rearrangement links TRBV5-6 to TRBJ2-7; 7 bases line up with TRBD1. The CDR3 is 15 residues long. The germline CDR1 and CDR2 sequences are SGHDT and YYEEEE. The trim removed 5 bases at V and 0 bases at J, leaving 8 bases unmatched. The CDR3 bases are TGTGCCAGCAGTTACAGGGGCACCAGCTCCTACGAGCAGTACTTC. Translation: CASSYRGTSSYEQYF.

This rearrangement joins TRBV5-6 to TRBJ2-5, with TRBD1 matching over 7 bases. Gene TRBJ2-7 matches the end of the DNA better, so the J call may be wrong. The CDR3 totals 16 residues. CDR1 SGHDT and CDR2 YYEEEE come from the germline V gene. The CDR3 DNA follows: TGTGCCAGCAGCTTGGGAGGCCCAGGGGGTACCTACGAGCAGTACTTC. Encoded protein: CASSLGGPGGTYEQYF.

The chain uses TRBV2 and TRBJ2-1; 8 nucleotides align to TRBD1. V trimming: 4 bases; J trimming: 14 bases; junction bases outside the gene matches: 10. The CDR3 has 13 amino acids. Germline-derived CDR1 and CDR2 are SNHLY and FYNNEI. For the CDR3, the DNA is TGTGCCAGCAGTGGACTGGACAGGGCATCGAAGTTCTTC. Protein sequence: CASSGLDRASKFF. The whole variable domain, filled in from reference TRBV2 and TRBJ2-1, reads EPEVTQTPSHQVTQMGQEVILRCVPISNHLYFYWYRQILGQKVEFLVSFYNNEISEKSEIFDDQFSVERPDGSNFTLKIRSTKLEDSAMYFCASSGLDRASKFFGPGTRLTVL.

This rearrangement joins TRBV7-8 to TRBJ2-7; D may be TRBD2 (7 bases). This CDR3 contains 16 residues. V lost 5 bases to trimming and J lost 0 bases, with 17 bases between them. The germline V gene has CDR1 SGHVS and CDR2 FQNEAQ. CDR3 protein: CASSEWAGAISYEQYF. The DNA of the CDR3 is TGTGCCAGCAGCGAGTGGGCGGGGGCAATCTCCTACGAGCAGTACTTC.

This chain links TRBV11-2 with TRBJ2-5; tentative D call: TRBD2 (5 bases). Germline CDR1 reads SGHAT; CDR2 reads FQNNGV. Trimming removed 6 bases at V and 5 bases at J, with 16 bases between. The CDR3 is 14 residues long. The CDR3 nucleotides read TGTGCCAGCAGGCCAAGCAGCGGTCGGGAGACCCAGTACTTC. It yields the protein CASRPSSGRETQYF.

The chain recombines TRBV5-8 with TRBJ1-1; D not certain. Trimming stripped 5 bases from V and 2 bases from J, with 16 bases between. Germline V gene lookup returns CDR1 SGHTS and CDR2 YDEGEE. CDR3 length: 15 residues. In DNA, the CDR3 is TGTGCCAGCAGACCAAAGGACTCCTATAACACTGAAGCTTTCTTT. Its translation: CASRPKDSYNTEAFF.